This entry lists 25 T cell receptor beta chains sequenced from one sample in a study of blood T cell repertoires in COVID-19 (dated by TCRdb to about 2020). Preparation of the library involved the immunoSEQ multiplex PCR assay. TCRdb stores this immuneACCESS table with in-frame sequences only. Part of the clones is absent; in the studies checked, under half of the shortfall reflects unresolved V genes, and no reason is known for the rest. The sample table contains 150,000 to 190,000 clones; only one count was recorded for 76% of them. The ten largest account for around 3.5% of the sample. Sequencing was carried out using peripheral blood. The origin of the receptors is a woman aged 80 or older with acute or convalescent COVID-19.

This clone appeared once. The chain joins TRBV3-1 (or the pseudogene TRBV3-2) to TRBJ1-3, with D possibly being TRBD1 (5 bases). CDR3 size: 14 residues. The V end lost 6 bases, the J end lost 0 bases, and 9 bases lay between the germline ends. The germline gives CDR1 LGHDT, CDR2 YNNKEL (reference sequence). CDR3 protein: CASRSGGSGNTIYF. CDR3 DNA: TGTGCCAGCAGGTCCGGGGGCTCTGGAAACACCATATATTTT.

The chain uses TRBV18 and TRBJ1-5; 7 bases are shared with TRBD1. The CDR3 spans 15 residues. The V gene end was trimmed by 3 bases and the J gene end by 6 bases; junction bases not matched to a gene: 8. The germline CDR1 and CDR2 sequences are KGHSH and LQKENI. The CDR3 loop reads CASSPETGNAQPQHF. Written as DNA, the CDR3 is TGTGCCAGCTCACCCGAGACAGGGAATGCTCAGCCCCAGCATTTT.

This chain joins TRBV6-2 or TRBV6-3 and TRBJ1-5; D may be TRBD1 (5 bases). Trimming pared 2 bases from V and 5 bases from J, leaving 13 bases between. Germline assignment: CDR1 MNHEY and CDR2 SVGEGT. The CDR3 consists of 15 residues. The CDR3 spells CASSYPSTGDQPQHF. The CDR3 DNA follows: TGTGCCAGCAGTTACCCGTCCACGGGGGATCAGCCCCAGCATTTT.

V is TRBV6-5 and J is TRBJ2-6; no clear D gene. CDR1 is MNHEY and CDR2 is SVGAGI in the germline V gene. CDR3 length: 15 residues. Trimming left V 6 bases short and J 5 bases short, with 14 bases between. CDR3 amino acids: CASRDPGRWANVLTF. CDR3 bases: TGTGCCAGCAGAGATCCGGGTCGCTGGGCCAACGTCCTGACTTTC.

J is TRBJ1-6 and V is TRBV5-8; 7 positions agree with TRBD1. The trim removed 5 bases at V and 8 bases at J, leaving 13 bases unmatched. The germline CDR1 and CDR2 sequences are SGHTS and YDEGEE. This CDR3 region has 16 residues. The DNA of the CDR3 is TGTGCCAGCAGGCGTGGTCTCGGGACAGACCATTCACCCCTCCACTTT. It encodes CASRRGLGTDHSPLHF.

The chain carries TRBV6-5 and TRBJ1-2; D unclear. From germline, CDR1 is MNHEY and CDR2 SVGAGI. V was shortened by 11 bases and J by 4 bases, with 23 bases between the two germline ends. The length of the CDR3 is 15 residues. DNA for the CDR3: TGTGCCTGCCGGCGACTTCCCGAAGTAGGCTATGGCTACACCTTC. This codes for CACRRLPEVGYGYTF.

For this clone: This CDR3 is also generated by other DNA sequences in the sample. This chain connects TRBV7-8 to TRBJ2-7, with no clear D. The CDR3 runs 15 residues. V lost 5 bases to trimming and J lost 2 bases, with 16 bases between them. Germline CDR1 and CDR2: SGHVS and FQNEAQ. CDR3 amino acids: CASSGQRFKPYEQYF. The CDR3 DNA reads as TGTGCCAGCAGCGGCCAGAGGTTTAAACCCTACGAGCAGTACTTC. Complete variable domain (other parts from reference TRBV7-8 and TRBJ2-7): GAGVSQSPRYKVAKRGQDVALRCDPISGHVSLFWYQQALGQGPEFLTYFQNEAQLDKSGLPSDRFFAERPEGSVSTLKIQRTQQEDSAVYLCASSGQRFKPYEQYFGPGTRLTVT.

The chain joins TRBV3-1 (or the pseudogene TRBV3-2) to TRBJ1-5, with D perhaps matching TRBD1 (5 bases). Germline V gene data show CDR1 as LGHDT and CDR2 as YNNKEL (reference sequence). This CDR3 is 12 amino acids long. Trimming took 0 bases from V and 9 from J, leaving 6 bases between them. The CDR3 is CASSQEGGPQHF. In DNA form, the CDR3 reads TGTGCCAGCAGCCAAGAGGGGGGGCCCCAGCATTTT.

V gene TRBV27 combines with J gene TRBJ2-5; 9 positions match TRBD2. V lost 2 bases to trimming and J lost 6 bases; unmatched junction nucleotides: 7. Germline CDR1 and CDR2: MNHEY and SMNVEV (reference sequence). This CDR3 is built from 15 residues. CDR3 loop: CASSLKAGGVKTQYF. In DNA form, the CDR3 reads TGTGCCAGCAGTTTAAAAGCGGGAGGTGTAAAGACCCAGTACTTC.

The chain's CDR3 is CASSISGTAVRNTEAFF. The CDR3 DNA sequence: TGTGCCAGTAGTATCTCCGGGACAGCGGTAAGAAACACTGAAGCTTTCTTT. The genes are TRBV19 and TRBJ1-1; TRBD1 aligns across 7 bases. The CDR3 is made up of 17 amino acids. The germline CDR1 and CDR2 sequences are LNHDA and SQIVND (reference sequence). The trim removed 3 bases at V and 2 bases at J, leaving 12 bases unmatched.

The chain uses TRBV19 and TRBJ2-5; TRBD1 is a possible D gene (7 bases). The CDR3 extends over 15 amino acids. Trimming stripped 5 bases from V and 5 bases from J, with 18 bases between. Germline V gives CDR1 LNHDA, CDR2 SQIVND (reference sequence). The DNA of the CDR3 is TGTGCCAGTAGTCCCCCGGAGGGGGCAAGGGAGACCCAGTACTTC. Its translation is CASSPPEGARETQYF.

V and J are TRBV5-4 and TRBJ2-2; possible D gene TRBD2, 5 bases. Germline CDR1 SGHNT, CDR2 YYREEE (reference sequence). Trimming removed 0 bases at V and 7 bases at J, with 13 bases between. This CDR3 is built from 15 residues. CDR3 bases: TGTGCCAGCAGCTTGGGGACGGGAAGCGGCGGGGAGCTGTTTTTT. Translating gives CASSLGTGSGGELFF.

The chain is built from TRBV21-1 and TRBJ1-5. TRBV21-1 is annotated as a pseudogene. The CDR3 runs to 17 residues. CDR3: CASSKGGDPEGGQPQHF. CDR3 in DNA: TGTGCCAGCAGCAAAGGGGGGGATCCGGAGGGAGGACAGCCCCAGCATTTT.

This clone was seen a few times. The chain couples TRBV5-1 to TRBJ1-6; TRBD1 matches 8 bases. Germline trimming cut 3 bases from V and 14 bases from J; bases unmatched to any gene: 13. Germline V lookup: CDR1 SGHRS, CDR2 YFSETQ. This CDR3 contains 15 residues. CDR3 residues: CASSSTGTGPQALHF. The CDR3 coding sequence is TGCGCCAGCAGCTCTACCGGGACAGGACCTCAAGCCCTCCACTTT.

V usage is TRBV27 and J usage is TRBJ1-1; D might be TRBD1 (6 bases). CDR3 length equals 14 residues. The V end was cut by 5 bases, the J end by 0 bases, with 10 bases between. CDR1 and CDR2 (germline): MNHEY, SMNVEV (reference sequence). The chain's CDR3 is CASSLGHLNTEAFF. The DNA for the CDR3 is TGTGCCAGCAGTCTGGGACACTTGAACACTGAAGCTTTCTTT.

The chain uses TRBV30 and TRBJ1-1; D remains unclear. V lost 1 base and J lost 4, with 7 bases in between. Germline CDR1 reads GTSNPN; CDR2 reads SVGIG (reference sequence). This CDR3 spans 12 amino acids. The CDR3 nucleotides read TGTGCCTGGAGTGGAACTGGCACTGAAGCTTTCTTT. This codes for CAWSGTGTEAFF.

The rearrangement links TRBV24-1 to TRBJ2-2; TRBD1 matches 7 bases. This CDR3 comprises 15 residues. Germline values: CDR1 KGHDR, CDR2 SFDVKD. J gave up 8 bases and V 4 bases, and 9 bases lay outside the gene matches. DNA for the CDR3: TGTGCCACCAGTGACCCCACGACAGGGTTAGGGGAGCTGTTTTTT. Translated, it gives CATSDPTTGLGELFF.

This clone was seen only a few times. The chain carries TRBV19 and TRBJ1-4; D remains ambiguous. The CDR3 has 15 residues. The V gene lost 8 bases and the J gene lost 2 bases, with 15 bases spanning the gap. The germline CDR1 and CDR2 sequences are LNHDA and SQIVND (reference sequence). The CDR3 loop is CASSQEGNTNEKLFF. CDR3 nucleotides: TGTGCCAGTTCTCAGGAAGGCAACACTAATGAAAAACTGTTTTTT. The full variable domain, rest sourced from reference TRBV19 and TRBJ1-4, is DGGITQSPKYLFRKEGQNVTLSCEQNLNHDAMYWYRQDPGQGLRLIYYSQIVNDFQKGDIAEGYSVSREKKESFPLTVTSAQKNPTAFYLCASSQEGNTNEKLFFGSGTQLSVL.

The J gene is TRBJ2-4, the V gene TRBV19; D might be TRBD2 (7 bases). The V gene lost 9 bases and the J gene lost 1 base, with 13 bases spanning the gap. The CDR3 loop spans 14 amino acids. Germline CDR1 LNHDA, CDR2 SQIVND (reference sequence). The CDR3, as DNA: TGTGCCAGCCGGGGGGCAGGGGCCAAAAACATTCAGTACTTC. Amino acid sequence: CASRGAGAKNIQYF. The full variable domain, with the rest looked up from reference TRBV19 and TRBJ2-4, is DGGITQSPKYLFRKEGQNVTLSCEQNLNHDAMYWYRQDPGQGLRLIYYSQIVNDFQKGDIAEGYSVSREKKESFPLTVTSAQKNPTAFYLCASRGAGAKNIQYFGAGTRLSVL.

The genes are TRBV25-1 and TRBJ2-4, with TRBD1 identical over 7 bases. The CDR3 has 14 amino acids. J was trimmed by 2 bases and V by 7 bases; bases with no gene match: 5. CDR1 is MGHDK and CDR2 is SYGVNS in the germline V gene. CDR3 in amino acids: CASTEGGSKNIQYF. The CDR3 region has the DNA TGTGCCAGCACCGAAGGGGGCTCCAAAAACATTCAGTACTTC.

This chain links TRBV14 with TRBJ2-2; D is possibly TRBD2 (5 bases). The CDR3 covers 14 residues. Trimming stripped 4 bases from V and 4 bases from J, with 10 bases between. Germline CDR1 and CDR2: SGHDN and FVKESK. This CDR3 reads CASSPGRGTGELFF. The CDR3 DNA reads TGTGCCAGCAGCCCCGGTCGGGGCACCGGGGAGCTGTTTTTT.

This clone has only one observation. This rearrangement joins TRBV3-1 (or the pseudogene TRBV3-2) to TRBJ2-1; the match to TRBD2 covers 7 bases. V shed 2 bases, J shed 9 bases, and the junction held 16 bases outside the gene matches. Germline V CDR1 and CDR2: LGHDT, YNNKEL (reference sequence). The CDR3 length is 17 residues. The chain's CDR3 is CASSQSPGAGNGGEQFF. DNA of the CDR3: TGTGCCAGCAGCCAAAGCCCAGGAGCGGGGAATGGAGGTGAGCAGTTCTTC.

V is TRBV23-1 and J is TRBJ1-1, with a possible D match to TRBD1 (5 bases). TRBV23-1 is an open reading frame whose function is uncertain. Trimming pared 0 bases from V and 2 bases from J, leaving 10 bases between. The CDR3 has 15 residues. As DNA, the CDR3 is TGCGCCAGCAGTCAATCGGGCAGGACAAACACTGAAGCTTTCTTT. Its protein is CASSQSGRTNTEAFF.

The CDR3 region has the DNA TGCGCCAGCAGCCAAGAGAGCTCCCGGACACGTACAACTCCCAACTATGGCTACACCTTC. Translation gives CASSQESSRTRTTPNYGYTF. This chain joins TRBV4-1 and TRBJ1-2; perhaps TRBD1 as D (5 bases). Germline CDR1 reads MGHRA; CDR2 reads YSYEKL. The CDR3 runs 20 residues. The V end lost 0 bases, the J end lost 2 bases, and 25 bases lay between the germline ends.

V usage is TRBV7-2 and J usage is TRBJ1-3; D remains unclear. Germline lookup yields CDR1 SGHTA and CDR2 FQGNSA. This CDR3 has 14 amino acids. Trimming cost V 1 base and J 0 bases, with 4 bases left between them. The CDR3 DNA reads as TGTGCCAGCAGCTTAGTTCTCTCTGGAAACACCATATATTTT. It is translated as CASSLVLSGNTIYF.